The clone carrying this T cell receptor (beta chain) appeared many times. As yet, its antigen is unknown. The junction and the germline gene differ at one end; a read error may be behind it. This sample is drawn from a study of metastatic and nonmetastatic thyroid tumors. Study at large: Peripheral blood and tumor or nodule samples from malignant and benign thyroid patients were compared. General observations from the study: Patients with malignant thyroid tumors reportedly had significantly higher TCR beta diversity than those with benign nodules, in blood and tumor.

No treatment had been given to any patient before thyroid surgery. TCRdb recomputed clones from the PCR reads via MiXCR. The sample contains 15,000 or so clones, over 3.5% of which appear only once. The CDR3 is 14 residues long. This chain joins TRBV12-3 or TRBV12-4 and TRBJ1-2, with 8 bases fitting TRBD1. The sequence came from a female donor with papillary thyroid cancer or a benign thyroid nodule (not recorded which). Some clones in this sample may be carry-over from other donors' samples. Sequenced sample: tumor tissue. The CDR3 is CASSLLGQGTGYAF. The CDR3 DNA reads as TGTGCCAGCAGTTTATTAGGACAGGGAACTGGCTACGCCTTC.